This T cell receptor (beta chain) was profiled in a study of blood T cells in healthy people across ages. The use of a sample-barcoded 5' primer and a J-beta primer mix characterized a second PCR of 7 to 11 cycles. TCRdb itself ran the 5' RACE reads through MiXCR, one entry per CDR3 protein. Here the sample spans 650,000 or so distinct CDR3 sequences, 40% to 65% being singletons. V was trimmed by 2 bases and J by 3 bases, leaving 13 bases between them. Germline loops: CDR1 ENHRY, CDR2 SYGVKD. This CDR3 has 16 amino acids. The chain has TRBV10-3 and TRBJ2-2, with D possibly TRBD1 on 6 matching bases. The clonotype comes from a woman older than 75 in good health. The sample comprised blood. CDR3 sequence reads: CAISERSGDHTGELFF. CDR3 nucleotides: TGTGCCATCAGTGAGCGTTCAGGGGACCACACCGGGGAGCTGTTTTTT.